This passage covers 5 T cell receptor beta chains from one sample sequenced in a study of blood T cell repertoires in COVID-19. Here immunoSEQ multiplex PCR was the method, and the copy in TCRdb shows in-frame clones only, minus some. The sample carries 150,000 to 200,000 clones, 80% to 85% recorded once. The sample consisted of peripheral blood. Source of these receptors: a woman at least 80 years old with COVID-19, enrolled during active disease.

This chain uses TRBV6-1 with TRBJ1-1, with 7 positions matching TRBD1. CDR3 length equals 13 residues. Trimming took 3 bases from V and 10 from J; bases not matched to a gene: 8. CDR1 is MNHNS, CDR2 SASEGT, per germline. The CDR3 nucleotides read TGTGCCAGCAGTGAGACAGGGCTAGGGGCAGCTTTCTTT. Its translation: CASSETGLGAAFF.

This rearrangement joins TRBV19 to TRBJ1-1, with D perhaps matching TRBD1 (5 bases). Germline lookup yields CDR1 LNHDA and CDR2 SQIVND (reference sequence). Trimming shortened V by 8 bases and J by 6 bases, and 13 bases separated the two germline ends. This CDR3 comprises 12 residues. As DNA, the CDR3 is TGTGCCAGTGTAGGCTGGGGGGCTGAAGCTTTCTTT. Protein: CASVGWGAEAFF. The full variable domain, in which reference TRBV19 and TRBJ1-1 provide the parts outside the CDR3, is DGGITQSPKYLFRKEGQNVTLSCEQNLNHDAMYWYRQDPGQGLRLIYYSQIVNDFQKGDIAEGYSVSREKKESFPLTVTSAQKNPTAFYLCASVGWGAEAFFGQGTRLTVV.

The sample holds a few counts of this clone. The V and J genes are TRBV11-2 and TRBJ1-2; D possibly corresponds to TRBD1 (5 bases). Germline V gives CDR1 SGHAT, CDR2 FQNNGV. The V end lost 5 bases, the J end lost 5 bases, and 12 bases lay between the germline ends. The CDR3 runs 13 residues. The chain's CDR3 is CASSPLRQYGYTF. Written as DNA, the CDR3 is TGTGCCAGCAGCCCACTTAGACAGTATGGCTACACCTTC.

This chain joins TRBV5-1 and TRBJ2-3; 14 nucleotides line up with TRBD2. Germline V gives CDR1 SGHRS, CDR2 YFSETQ. The CDR3 spans 18 residues. The V gene end was trimmed by 0 bases and the J gene end by 3 bases; junction bases not matched to a gene: 6. The CDR3 nucleotides read TGCGCCAGCAGCTTGGGCGGACTAGCGGGAGGAGGGACAGATACGCAGTATTTT. It specifies CASSLGGLAGGGTDTQYF.

The chain links TRBV7-2 to TRBJ2-3; tentative D call: TRBD2 (5 bases). Germline V lookup: CDR1 SGHTA, CDR2 FQGNSA. The V end was cut by 5 bases, the J end by 4 bases, with 13 bases between. This CDR3 has 14 residues. The CDR3, as DNA: TGTGCCAGCAGCCCGAGGGCCCGGGCAGATACGCAGTATTTT. It yields the protein CASSPRARADTQYF.